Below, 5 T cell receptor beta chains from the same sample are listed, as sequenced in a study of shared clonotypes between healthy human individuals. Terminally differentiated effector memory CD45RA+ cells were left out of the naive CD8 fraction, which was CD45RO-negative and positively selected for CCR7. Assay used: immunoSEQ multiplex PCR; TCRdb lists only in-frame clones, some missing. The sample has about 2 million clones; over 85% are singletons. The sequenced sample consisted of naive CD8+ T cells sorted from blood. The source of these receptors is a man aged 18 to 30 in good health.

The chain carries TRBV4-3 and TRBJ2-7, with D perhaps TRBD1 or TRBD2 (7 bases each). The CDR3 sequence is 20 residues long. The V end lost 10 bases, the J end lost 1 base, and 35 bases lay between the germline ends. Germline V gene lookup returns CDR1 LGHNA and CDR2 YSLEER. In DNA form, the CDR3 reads TGCGCCACCAAAGCCGGAGCGGGGACAGTCGACCTTGCACCTTCCTACGAGCAGTACTTC. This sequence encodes CATKAGAGTVDLAPSYEQYF.

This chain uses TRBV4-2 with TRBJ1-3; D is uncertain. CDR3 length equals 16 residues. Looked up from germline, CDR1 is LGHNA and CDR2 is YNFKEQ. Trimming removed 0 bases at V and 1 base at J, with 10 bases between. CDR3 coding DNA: TGTGCCAGCAGCCAAGATCAGGCGTTTTCTGGAAACACCATATATTTT. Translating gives CASSQDQAFSGNTIYF.

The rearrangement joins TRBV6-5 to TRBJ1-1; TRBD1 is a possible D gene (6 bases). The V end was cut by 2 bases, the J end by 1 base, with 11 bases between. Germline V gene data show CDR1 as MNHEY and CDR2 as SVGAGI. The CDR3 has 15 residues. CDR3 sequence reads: CASSYVSDRNTEAFF. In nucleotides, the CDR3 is TGTGCCAGCAGTTACGTTTCGGACAGGAACACTGAAGCTTTCTTT.

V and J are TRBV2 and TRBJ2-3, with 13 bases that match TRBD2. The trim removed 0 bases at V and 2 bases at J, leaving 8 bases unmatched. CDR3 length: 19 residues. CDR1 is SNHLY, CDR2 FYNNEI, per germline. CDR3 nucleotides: TGTGCCAGCAGTGAAGCGCCACTAGCGGGGGGGCCTCCCACAGATACGCAGTATTTT. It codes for CASSEAPLAGGPPTDTQYF.

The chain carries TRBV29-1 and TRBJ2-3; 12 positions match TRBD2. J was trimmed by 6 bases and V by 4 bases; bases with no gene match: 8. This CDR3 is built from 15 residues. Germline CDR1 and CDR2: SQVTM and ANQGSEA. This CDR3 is CSVVSASGGGDTQYF. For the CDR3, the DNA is TGCAGCGTTGTCAGCGCTAGCGGGGGGGGCGATACGCAGTATTTT.